One and the same sample provided the 27 T cell receptor beta chains below, sequenced in a study of T-cell reconstitution after alpha-beta-depleted transplantation in children (dated by TCRdb to about 2016). Library preparation was by PCR. Reads for this sample came from an Illumina HiSeq 2500. To normalize quantification of the TCRbeta repertoire, the TCR libraries were built with molecular barcoding that relied on unique molecular identifiers. Starting from the raw public reads, TCRdb applied fastp trimming at Q25, assembled clones with MiXCR and retained in-frame beta chains. CDR3 protein duplicates are merged, each entry listing the most common genes and DNA. Present in this sample are 450,000 to 600,000 distinct CDR3 sequences, over 9.5% of which were seen just once. 2% of the sample comes from the top ten. According to the study, the label for this sample's treatment or condition signals: allogeneic hematopoietic cell transplantation with graft depleted of TCRalphabeta T cells and CD19 B cells.

Sequenced here: PBMCs, sampled before TCRalphabeta/CD19-depleted stem cell transplant. The receptors shown here come from a child younger than 10 with inherited bone marrow failure, due to receive a stem cell transplant.

The genes are TRBV7-2 and TRBJ2-7; 10 bases fit TRBD2. Germline V gene data show CDR1 as SGHTA and CDR2 as FQGNSA. This CDR3 has 14 residues. Trimming removed 2 bases from V and 11 bases from J; junction bases left unmatched: 9. DNA for the CDR3: TGTGCCAGCAGCTTATTCGGCCTAGCGGGAGAGAAGTACTTC. This gives the protein CASSLFGLAGEKYF.

Many counts were recorded for this clonotype. This chain connects TRBV7-6 to TRBJ2-7, with 7 bases identical to TRBD2. Germline CDR1 SGHVS, CDR2 FNYEAQ. This CDR3 is built from 15 residues. Trimming at V came to 4 bases and at J to 2 bases, leaving 8 bases not matched to a gene. CDR3 loop: CASSSLAVGAYEQYF. DNA of the CDR3: TGTGCCAGCAGCTCCCTAGCGGTGGGGGCCTACGAGCAGTACTTC.

This clonotype was detected only a few times. CDR3: CASSLIAGPNYEQYF. DNA of the CDR3: TGTGCCAGCAGCTTAATCGCAGGGCCAAACTACGAGCAGTACTTC. The chain recombines TRBV7-9 with TRBJ2-7; a weak D match, TRBD1 (5 bases). Germline CDR1 SEHNR, CDR2 FQNEAQ (reference sequence). This CDR3 region has 15 residues. The germline V and J ends were trimmed by 2 bases and 3 bases, with 14 bases remaining between them.

This clonotype came up a few times. The chain uses TRBV30 and TRBJ2-2; possibly TRBD2 for D (6 bases). The CDR3 has 15 residues. From germline, CDR1 is GTSNPN and CDR2 SVGIG (reference sequence). V lost 7 bases and J 7 bases, leaving 22 bases between the germline ends. CDR3 amino acids: CASWLGRGPGGELFF. The DNA for the CDR3 is TGTGCCTCCTGGTTGGGGCGGGGTCCGGGCGGGGAGCTGTTTTTT.

This clonotype was observed many times. This chain joins TRBV4-3 and TRBJ2-7; the D gene is possibly TRBD1 (6 bases). Germline V CDR1 and CDR2: LGHNA, YSLEER. This CDR3 spans 14 amino acids. V lost 4 bases, J lost 1 base, and 11 bases lay in between. CDR3 loop: CASSREQGSYEQYF. CDR3 in DNA: TGCGCCAGCAGCCGAGAACAGGGATCCTACGAGCAGTACTTC.

This clonotype was seen many times. This chain links TRBV28 with TRBJ2-7; TRBD1 aligns across 8 bases. Germline CDR1 and CDR2: MDHEN and SYDVKM. J lost 4 bases, V lost 7 bases, and 3 bases had no gene match. This CDR3 comprises 12 residues. The CDR3 sequence: CASTGGLYEQYF. CDR3 in DNA: TGTGCCAGCACAGGGGGCCTTTACGAGCAGTACTTC.

This clonotype was found many times. The chain combines TRBV27 with TRBJ1-1, with D possibly TRBD1 on 6 matching bases. V was clipped by 4 bases and J by 3 bases, with 15 bases between them. This CDR3 has 15 amino acids. CDR1 is MNHEY, CDR2 SMNVEV, per germline (reference sequence). CDR3 residues: CASSSDRNRDTEAFF. The CDR3 nucleotides read TGTGCCAGCAGTTCCGACAGGAACCGGGACACTGAAGCTTTCTTT.

This clonotype was observed many times. The chain recombines TRBV5-1 with TRBJ2-7; TRBD1 matches at 10 bases. The CDR3 runs 15 residues. Germline V gene sequence: CDR1 SGHRS, CDR2 YFSETQ. V was clipped by 4 bases and J by 7 bases; unmatched bases: 11. The CDR3 spells CASSPDRGPLSEQYF. DNA of the CDR3: TGCGCCAGCAGCCCTGACAGGGGGCCCCTGAGTGAGCAGTACTTC.

A remark on this clonotype: A read error may be the cause here, since a much bigger clone is one base away. This chain connects TRBV12-3 or TRBV12-4 to TRBJ2-5; D assignment may be TRBD1 or TRBD2 (6 bases each). V was trimmed by 2 bases and J by 1 base, leaving 11 bases between them. CDR3 length: 15 amino acids. CDR3: CASSLRGARQETQYF. The CDR3 bases are TGTGCCAGCAGTTTAAGGGGGGCCCGCCAAGAGACCCAGTACTTC.

Points on this clonotype: The junction does not match germline at one end; this may be a read error. The rearrangement uses TRBV20-1 and TRBJ2-7; TRBD2 aligns across 10 bases. The V gene's germline CDR1 is DFQATT and CDR2 SNEGSKA (reference sequence). This CDR3 has 16 amino acids. The CDR3 DNA sequence: TGCAGTTCTAGGGGCCTAACTAGCGGGATTGCCTACGAGCAGTACTTC. As protein: CSSRGLTSGIAYEQYF.

This clonotype was picked up many times. The chain recombines TRBV15 with TRBJ2-5; D remains ambiguous. The germline V gene encodes CDR1 LNHNV and CDR2 YYDKDF (reference sequence). This CDR3 has 13 residues. V was cut by 0 bases and J by 2 bases, with 4 bases left in between. The CDR3 coding sequence is TGTGCCACCAGCAGAGATCCACAAGAGACCCAGTACTTC. It specifies CATSRDPQETQYF.

As for this clonotype: A read error may be the cause here, since a much bigger clone is one base away. The V and J genes are TRBV9 and TRBJ2-7, with 10 bases that match TRBD1. V lost 0 bases, J lost 2 bases, and 5 bases stayed unmatched. CDR1 is SGDLS, CDR2 YYNGEE, per germline. The CDR3 runs to 16 residues. The CDR3, as DNA: TGTGCCAGCAGCGTAGCCTCGGGACAGGGGACCTACGAGCAGTACTTC. It yields the protein CASSVASGQGTYEQYF.

This clonotype was counted between two and nine times. The rearrangement links TRBV30 to TRBJ2-7; 11 bases agree with TRBD1. Trimming at V came to 0 bases and at J to 5 bases, leaving 3 bases not matched to a gene. Per the germline V gene, CDR1 is GTSNPN and CDR2 is SVGIG (reference sequence). The CDR3 runs to 14 residues. CDR3 coding DNA: TGTGCCTGGAGTGTGGGACAGGGGGTCAACGAGCAGTACTTC. Its translation is CAWSVGQGVNEQYF.

This clonotype has ten or more counts. The CDR3 DNA reads as TGCAGTGCTACTACGACAGGGGTCGGTTCACCCCTCCACTTT. Protein product: CSATTTGVGSPLHF. The V call is TRBV20-1, the J call TRBJ1-6, with 8 bases matching TRBD1. The V gene end was trimmed by 4 bases and the J gene end by 9 bases; junction bases not matched to a gene: 8. This CDR3 has 14 amino acids. Germline V gene data show CDR1 as DFQATT and CDR2 as SNEGSKA (reference sequence).

This clonotype showed up many times. This sequence joins TRBV7-8 and TRBJ2-2; possible D gene TRBD2, 6 bases. Trimming cost V 8 bases and J 3 bases, with 13 bases left between them. The CDR3 consists of 14 residues. Germline V gives CDR1 SGHVS, CDR2 FQNEAQ. The CDR3 here is CASGQRGYTGELFF. The CDR3 DNA reads as TGTGCCAGCGGACAACGGGGGTACACCGGGGAGCTGTTTTTT.

V is TRBV19 and J is TRBJ2-1; no definite D call. Trimming cost V 2 bases and J 3 bases, with 11 bases left between them. Germline V gives CDR1 LNHDA, CDR2 SQIVND (reference sequence). This CDR3 comprises 15 residues. The CDR3, as DNA: TGTGCCAGTAGTATAACAGATCATAGCTACAATGAGCAGTTCTTC. Its translation is CASSITDHSYNEQFF.

This clonotype was seen a few times. The genes are TRBV30 and TRBJ1-2; no reliable D call. Deletions cut 1 base from V and 8 bases from J, with 17 bases between. This CDR3 contains 14 residues. CDR1 is GTSNPN and CDR2 is SVGIG in the germline V gene (reference sequence). The CDR3 nucleotides are TGTGCCTGGAGTGCGCCGACGTATCGCCGCGGCTACACCTTC. Its protein is CAWSAPTYRRGYTF.

This clonotype came up many times. The chain joins TRBV2 to TRBJ2-5; 7 nucleotides agree with TRBD1. CDR1 SNHLY and CDR2 FYNNEI come from the germline V gene. V lost 5 bases to trimming and J lost 2 bases; unmatched junction nucleotides: 8. This CDR3 spans 15 amino acids. CDR3 residues: CASSSSRGTQETQYF. The CDR3, as DNA: TGTGCCAGCAGTTCGTCCAGGGGGACACAAGAGACCCAGTACTTC.

This clonotype was picked up many times. V usage is TRBV15 and J usage is TRBJ1-2; possible D gene TRBD1, 5 bases. V shed 0 bases and J shed 5 bases, with 16 bases lying between them. Germline-derived CDR1 and CDR2 are LNHNV and YYDKDF (reference sequence). This CDR3 has 16 residues. CDR3 DNA: TGTGCCACCAGCAGAGATGGGCAGGAGGGGCTTTATGGCTACACCTTC. Translating gives CATSRDGQEGLYGYTF.

This clonotype was observed many times. The chain is built from TRBV5-1 and TRBJ2-1; TRBD2 agrees at 12 bases. Germline V gives CDR1 SGHRS, CDR2 YFSETQ. The CDR3 extends over 16 amino acids. With 0 bases clipped from V and 3 bases from J, the junction kept 1 base outside the gene matches. The CDR3 is CASSLGGLAGYNEQFF. For the CDR3, the DNA is TGCGCCAGCAGCTTGGGGGGACTAGCGGGCTACAATGAGCAGTTCTTC.

This clonotype was observed many times. The chain combines TRBV5-5 with TRBJ2-7, with D possibly being TRBD1 (6 bases). The CDR3 runs 14 residues. Germline V gives CDR1 SGHKS, CDR2 YYEKEE (reference sequence). Trimming took off 1 base at V and 2 bases at J, with 10 bases between the two ends. CDR3 loop: CASSLPGDAYEQYF. The DNA of the CDR3 is TGTGCCAGCAGCTTGCCAGGGGATGCCTACGAGCAGTACTTC. The full variable domain, in which reference TRBV5-5 and TRBJ2-7 provide the parts outside the CDR3, is DAGVTQSPTHLIKTRGQQVTLRCSPISGHKSVSWYQQVLGQGPQFIFQYYEKEERGRGNFPDRFSARQFPNYSSELNVNALLLGDSALYLCASSLPGDAYEQYFGPGTRLTVT.

This clonotype has at least ten counts. The chain combines TRBV6-5 with TRBJ2-7; TRBD2 aligns across 8 bases. Trimming at V came to 2 bases and at J to 2 bases, leaving 8 bases not matched to a gene. The CDR3 is made up of 16 amino acids. Germline-derived CDR1 and CDR2 are MNHEY and SVGAGI. CDR3 loop: CASSYMSSGGTYEQYF. CDR3 coding DNA: TGTGCCAGCAGTTACATGTCCAGCGGGGGCACCTACGAGCAGTACTTC.

In this sample, this clonotype turned up many times. The rearrangement uses TRBV28 and TRBJ2-7; D tentatively fits TRBD1 or TRBD2 (5 bases each). The CDR3 is made up of 15 amino acids. V gave up 5 bases and J gave up 0 bases, with 14 bases separating them. CDR1 MDHEN and CDR2 SYDVKM come from the germline V gene. The CDR3: CASSVGTASSYEQYF. The CDR3 DNA follows: TGTGCCAGCAGTGTGGGGACGGCGAGCTCCTACGAGCAGTACTTC.

This clonotype was seen many times. V usage is TRBV20-1 and J usage is TRBJ2-7; TRBD2 matches at 7 bases. V lost 3 bases, J lost 6 bases, and 11 bases stayed unmatched. The CDR3 contains 14 residues. The germline V gene has CDR1 DFQATT and CDR2 SNEGSKA (reference sequence). The CDR3 here is CSASGPRLASEQYF. The CDR3 nucleotides are TGCAGTGCTAGTGGTCCCCGACTAGCAAGCGAGCAGTACTTC.

This clonotype was observed a handful of times. The genes are TRBV25-1 and TRBJ2-1; no definite D call. Trimming pared 1 base from V and 6 bases from J, leaving 16 bases between. CDR1 and CDR2 (germline): MGHDK, SYGVNS. The CDR3 is 16 amino acids. The CDR3 sequence: CASSESVGWWGNEQFF. Written as DNA, the CDR3 is TGTGCCAGCAGTGAATCGGTCGGCTGGTGGGGCAATGAGCAGTTCTTC.

This chain joins TRBV25-1 and TRBJ2-5; D call uncertain. Germline-derived CDR1 and CDR2 are MGHDK and SYGVNS. V was cut by 3 bases and J by 9 bases, with 8 bases left in between. This CDR3 has 11 residues. CDR3 sequence reads: CASSDRRAQYF. In DNA form, the CDR3 reads TGTGCCAGCAGTGATAGAAGGGCCCAGTACTTC.

In regard to this clonotype: This may come from a read error, since a much larger clone is one base off. The chain carries TRBV6-1 and TRBJ1-2; no clear D. V lost 7 bases, J lost 7 bases, and 13 bases lay in between. Germline CDR1 reads MNHNS; CDR2 reads SASEGT. The CDR3 sequence is 12 residues long. In nucleotides, the CDR3 is TGTGCCAGCAATCCCGCGCTAGTTGGCTACACCTTC. It translates to CASNPALVGYTF.